What follows are 26 T cell receptor beta chains derived from one specimen sequenced in a study of blood T cell repertoires in COVID-19. TCRdb keeps only in-frame clones here, not all; method: immunoSEQ multiplex PCR. Of about 270,000 clones listed, approximately 82% were seen once; the top ten hold roughly 3.1%. Sequencing used peripheral blood. The receptors shown here come from a woman in her late teens or twenties with acute or convalescent COVID-19.

This chain connects TRBV5-1 to TRBJ1-1; D might be TRBD1 (5 bases). The CDR3 covers 16 residues. The V gene lost 0 bases and the J gene lost 5 bases, with 17 bases spanning the gap. CDR1 is SGHRS and CDR2 is YFSETQ in the germline V gene. The CDR3 DNA is TGCGCCAGCAGCTTGGCGTCGGGGGGATACCCTACTGAAGCTTTCTTT. It is translated as CASSLASGGYPTEAFF.

The J gene is TRBJ2-7, the V gene TRBV5-1, with D tentatively TRBD2 (5 bases). The CDR3 totals 13 residues. Germline values: CDR1 SGHRS, CDR2 YFSETQ. V lost 2 bases and J lost 2, with 8 bases in between. CDR3 sequence reads: CASSFGLAYEQYF. The CDR3, as DNA: TGCGCCAGCAGCTTTGGACTCGCCTACGAGCAGTACTTC.

The gene calls are TRBV2 and TRBJ1-2, with 8 bases identical to TRBD1. Germline V gene data show CDR1 as SNHLY and CDR2 as FYNNEI. Trimming at V came to 3 bases and at J to 4 bases, leaving 7 bases not matched to a gene. The CDR3 has 15 residues. The CDR3 DNA follows: TGTGCCAGCAGTGAGCACAGGGGGTTACTCTATGGCTACACCTTC. Its protein product is CASSEHRGLLYGYTF. The full variable domain, with the rest looked up from reference TRBV2 and TRBJ1-2, is EPEVTQTPSHQVTQMGQEVILRCVPISNHLYFYWYRQILGQKVEFLVSFYNNEISEKSEIFDDQFSVERPDGSNFTLKIRSTKLEDSAMYFCASSEHRGLLYGYTFGSGTRLTVV.

V is TRBV19 and J is TRBJ1-5; a weak D match, TRBD1 (5 bases). The V end lost 0 bases, the J end lost 4 bases, and 10 bases lay between the germline ends. The CDR3 consists of 15 residues. CDR1 LNHDA and CDR2 SQIVND come from the germline V gene (reference sequence). CDR3 nucleotide sequence: TGTGCCAGTAGTATAGACGTTGGGGGGAATCAGCCCCAGCATTTT. Residues: CASSIDVGGNQPQHF.

The chain combines TRBV6-6 with TRBJ1-4; 9 bases are shared with TRBD1. Germline values: CDR1 MNHNY, CDR2 SVGAGI (reference sequence). This CDR3 has 16 amino acids. The CDR3 here is CAAGPKNRGQGEKLFF. In DNA, the CDR3 is TGTGCTGCTGGTCCAAAGAACAGGGGGCAGGGTGAAAAACTGTTTTTT.

This rearrangement joins TRBV19 to TRBJ2-7; D possibly corresponds to TRBD2 (5 bases). Trimming shortened V by 11 bases and J by 3 bases, and 20 bases separated the two germline ends. This CDR3 comprises 14 residues. CDR1 LNHDA and CDR2 SQIVND come from the germline V gene (reference sequence). CDR3 bases: TGTGCCTCGGGGAGTGGAGGTAGTTTCTACGAGCAGTACTTC. The encoded protein is CASGSGGSFYEQYF.

The chain employs TRBV3-1 (or the pseudogene TRBV3-2) and TRBJ1-4; TRBD1 might be the D (6 bases). The V end was cut by 7 bases, the J end by 3 bases, with 12 bases between. The CDR3 sequence is 14 residues long. Germline V gene data show CDR1 as LGHDT and CDR2 as YNNKEL (reference sequence). Written as DNA, the CDR3 is TGTGCCAGCACCCCCAGGGGATCTAATGAAAAACTGTTTTTT. Amino acid sequence: CASTPRGSNEKLFF.

This chain joins TRBV29-1 and TRBJ2-2, with D perhaps matching TRBD2 (6 bases). The V and J ends lost 1 base and 2 bases respectively, with 8 bases between them. Germline CDR1 and CDR2: SQVTM and ANQGSEA. The CDR3 consists of 14 residues. The CDR3 region is CSVEGLDNTGELFF. The DNA of the CDR3 is TGCAGCGTTGAAGGACTAGATAACACCGGGGAGCTGTTTTTT.

This chain links TRBV18 with TRBJ2-7; possibly TRBD1 for D (6 bases). The V and J ends lost 3 bases and 3 bases respectively, with 15 bases between them. The CDR3 extends over 15 amino acids. Germline V CDR1 and CDR2: KGHSH, LQKENI. CDR3 protein: CASSPTRGQNYEQYF. CDR3 coding DNA: TGTGCCAGCTCACCGACCCGAGGACAGAACTACGAGCAGTACTTC. The whole variable domain, filled in from reference TRBV18 and TRBJ2-7, reads NAGVMQNPRHLVRRRGQEARLRCSPMKGHSHVYWYRQLPEEGLKFMVYLQKENIIDESGMPKERFSAEFPKEGPSILRIQQVVRGDSAAYFCASSPTRGQNYEQYFGPGTRLTVT.

This clone was counted once. This rearrangement joins TRBV21-1 to TRBJ1-1. TRBV21-1 is a known pseudogene. The CDR3 contains 12 residues. CDR3 region: CASTARGTEAFF. CDR3 coding DNA: TGTGCCAGCACCGCCCGGGGAACTGAAGCTTTCTTT.

The chain recombines TRBV19 with TRBJ2-1; D remains ambiguous. Per germline, CDR1 LNHDA and CDR2 SQIVND (reference sequence). V shed 1 base and J shed 2 bases, with 12 bases lying between them. This CDR3 has 16 residues. CDR3 amino acids: CASSIGANIAYNEQFF. The CDR3 region has the DNA TGTGCCAGTAGTATAGGGGCGAATATCGCCTACAATGAGCAGTTCTTC.

This rearrangement joins TRBV5-1 to TRBJ2-6; the D is unclear. Trimming cost V 0 bases and J 0 bases, with 10 bases left between them. This CDR3 spans 17 amino acids. Per the germline V gene, CDR1 is SGHRS and CDR2 is YFSETQ. CDR3 nucleotide sequence: TGCGCCAGCAGCTTGGAGCGCTGGAGCTCTGGGGCCAACGTCCTGACTTTC. Its translation is CASSLERWSSGANVLTF.

Regarding this clone: A junction end diverges from the germline sequence, so it may reflect a read error. This chain uses TRBV7-7 with TRBJ1-4; 7 bases match TRBD1. The CDR3 has 15 residues. Germline CDR1 reads SSHAT; CDR2 reads FNYEAQ (reference sequence). The CDR3 loop is CASSKGAATNEKLFF. CDR3 nucleotide sequence: TGTGCTAGCAGCAAGGGGGCAGCAACTAATGAAAAACTGTTTTTT.

The rearrangement joins TRBV28 to TRBJ1-1; perhaps TRBD1 as D (5 bases). The CDR3 totals 15 residues. Per the germline V gene, CDR1 is MDHEN and CDR2 is SYDVKM. V was clipped by 3 bases and J by 3 bases, with 14 bases between them. The CDR3 spells CASSFGGAMDTEAFF. CDR3 coding DNA: TGTGCCAGCAGTTTCGGCGGGGCAATGGACACTGAAGCTTTCTTT.

The rearrangement uses TRBV28 and TRBJ1-5; 9 nucleotides align to TRBD1. Germline V CDR1 and CDR2: MDHEN, SYDVKM. The CDR3 length is 16 residues. V lost 8 bases and J lost 9; bases outside the gene matches: 17. In DNA form, the CDR3 reads TGTGCCAGCGGGGCCCCGGGACAGGGAATAGGTACGCCCCAGCATTTT. The encoded protein is CASGAPGQGIGTPQHF.

This rearrangement joins TRBV19 to TRBJ2-3; 16 positions match TRBD2. Trimming removed 7 bases from V and 1 base from J; junction bases left unmatched: 8. The CDR3 contains 18 residues. From germline, CDR1 is LNHDA and CDR2 SQIVND (reference sequence). CDR3: CASTLGLAGGKRTDTQYF. The DNA for the CDR3 is TGTGCCAGTACCCTGGGACTAGCGGGAGGGAAACGCACAGATACGCAGTATTTT.

V and J are TRBV4-1 and TRBJ1-6; D is ambiguous. The CDR3 sequence is 15 residues long. The V gene's germline CDR1 is MGHRA and CDR2 YSYEKL. V was trimmed by 0 bases and J by 4 bases, leaving 7 bases between them. DNA of the CDR3: TGCGCCAGCAGCCAAGAACGGGAGTATAATTCACCCCTCCACTTT. Its protein product is CASSQEREYNSPLHF.

This chain uses TRBV14 with TRBJ2-1; 7 nucleotides agree with TRBD2. CDR3 length equals 15 residues. The germline CDR1 and CDR2 sequences are SGHDN and FVKESK. With V trimmed by 1 base and J by 4 bases, 4 bases remained unmatched. Here the CDR3 DNA reads TGTGCCAGCAGCCAAGGTCTAGCGGCTTACAATGAGCAGTTCTTC. It encodes CASSQGLAAYNEQFF.

The table lists this clone with a count of one. The chain recombines TRBV6-2 or TRBV6-3 with TRBJ2-1; 11 bases are shared with TRBD2. Germline CDR1 reads MNHEY; CDR2 reads SVGEGT. The trim removed 2 bases at V and 4 bases at J, leaving 13 bases unmatched. This CDR3 spans 19 amino acids. The CDR3 loop reads CASSYGARAGTSGYNEQFF. CDR3 coding DNA: TGTGCCAGCAGTTACGGGGCCAGGGCCGGGACTAGCGGATACAATGAGCAGTTCTTC.

The chain has TRBV27 and TRBJ2-7, with 9 bases lining up with TRBD1. Germline assignment: CDR1 MNHEY and CDR2 SMNVEV (reference sequence). Trimming at V came to 5 bases and at J to 6 bases, leaving 8 bases not matched to a gene. The CDR3 runs 14 residues. CDR3 region: CASSPLGTGFEQYF. In DNA, the CDR3 is TGTGCCAGCAGTCCGCTAGGGACAGGGTTCGAGCAGTACTTC.

The V call is TRBV11-2, the J call TRBJ2-7, with D perhaps TRBD2 (5 bases). The CDR3 covers 14 residues. V was pared by 3 bases and J by 3 bases, with 12 bases between. CDR1 SGHAT and CDR2 FQNNGV come from the germline V gene. The CDR3 sequence: CASSLTKPRYEQYF. As DNA, the CDR3 is TGTGCCAGCAGCTTGACTAAGCCCCGCTACGAGCAGTACTTC.

The J gene is TRBJ1-2, the V gene TRBV19, with TRBD1 identical over 7 bases. The length of the CDR3 is 14 residues. Losses at the gene ends were 6 bases for V and 2 bases for J; bases not matched to a gene: 6. Per germline, CDR1 LNHDA and CDR2 SQIVND (reference sequence). The CDR3 here is CASSQQGNNYGYTF. The CDR3, as DNA: TGTGCCAGTAGCCAACAGGGGAACAACTATGGCTACACCTTC.

This clone was found a few times. The chain couples TRBV5-4 to TRBJ2-7; TRBD2 matches at 9 bases. The CDR3 runs 15 residues. Germline values: CDR1 SGHNT, CDR2 YYREEE (reference sequence). J was trimmed by 0 bases and V by 0 bases; bases with no gene match: 1. The CDR3 here is CASSLGTSDSYEQYF. The CDR3 nucleotides read TGTGCCAGCAGCTTGGGGACTAGCGACTCCTACGAGCAGTACTTC.

This chain connects TRBV9 to TRBJ1-5; 11 bases line up with TRBD1. This CDR3 has 15 residues. Germline CDR1 reads SGDLS; CDR2 reads YYNGEE. V gave up 3 bases and J gave up 7 bases; unmatched junction bases: 6. Written as DNA, the CDR3 is TGTGCCAGCAGCGCCTCTGGACAGGGGGCCCAGCCCCAGCATTTT. Its protein is CASSASGQGAQPQHF.

This clone occurred many times. The rearrangement uses TRBV19 and TRBJ2-1; D uncertain. From germline, CDR1 is LNHDA and CDR2 SQIVND (reference sequence). V lost 2 bases and J lost 8, with 10 bases in between. The CDR3 extends over 13 amino acids. This chain's CDR3 is CASSIPPAHEQFF. For the CDR3, the DNA is TGTGCCAGTAGTATACCCCCAGCGCATGAGCAGTTCTTC.

This rearrangement joins TRBV4-3 to TRBJ2-3; 7 bases line up with TRBD2. Germline assignment: CDR1 LGHNA and CDR2 YSLEER. J lost 3 bases, V lost 1 base, and 10 bases had no gene match. The CDR3 runs to 17 residues. CDR3 loop: CASSQGRRAGETDTQYF. CDR3 sequence (DNA): TGCGCCAGCAGCCAAGGCCGGAGGGCGGGAGAGACAGATACGCAGTATTTT.